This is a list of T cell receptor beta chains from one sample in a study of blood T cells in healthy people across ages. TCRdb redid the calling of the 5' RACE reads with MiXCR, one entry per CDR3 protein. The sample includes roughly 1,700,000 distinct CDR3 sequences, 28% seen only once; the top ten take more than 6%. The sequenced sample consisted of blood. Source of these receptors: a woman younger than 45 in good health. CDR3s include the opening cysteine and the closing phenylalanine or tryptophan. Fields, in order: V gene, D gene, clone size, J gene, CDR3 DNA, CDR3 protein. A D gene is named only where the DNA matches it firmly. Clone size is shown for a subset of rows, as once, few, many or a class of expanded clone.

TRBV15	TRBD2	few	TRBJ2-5	TGTGCCACCAGCAGAGGACTAGCGGGCGGGGTTGAGCAGTACTTC	CATSRGLAGGVEQYF
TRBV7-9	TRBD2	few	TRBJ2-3	TGTGCCAGCAGCTTAGCCACTAGCGGGGGTACGCAGTATTTT	CASSLATSGGTQYF
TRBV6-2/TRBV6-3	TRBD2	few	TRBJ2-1	TGTGCCAGCAGCCTGCTCTGGGCGGGGGGGGACAATGAGCAGTTCTTC	CASSLLWAGGDNEQFF
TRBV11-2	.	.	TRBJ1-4	TGTGCCAGCAGCGAAGGATCGACTAATGAAAAACTGTTTTTT	CASSEGSTNEKLFF
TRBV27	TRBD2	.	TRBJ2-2	TGTGCCAGCAGTTTATCGACGTATGAGGGAGGGTCAGGGGAGCTGTTTTTT	CASSLSTYEGGSGELFF
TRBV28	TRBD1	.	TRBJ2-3	TGTGCCAGCAGTGCCCGGGACAGGGACTATACGCAGTATTTT	CASSARDRDYTQYF
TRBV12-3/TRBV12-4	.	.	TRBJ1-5	TGTGCCAGCAGTTTGTGGGGAAATAGCAATCAGCCCCAGCATTTT	CASSLWGNSNQPQHF
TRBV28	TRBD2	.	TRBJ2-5	TGTGCCAGCACGGGACTAACCCAAGAGACCCAGTACTTC	CASTGLTQETQYF
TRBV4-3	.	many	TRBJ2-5	TGCGCCAGCAGCTCCCTCCCAGGGGCTGGGGGAGAGACCCAGTACTTC	CASSSLPGAGGETQYF
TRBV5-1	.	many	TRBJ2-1	TGCGCCAGCAGCCCCGAAGGCGATGAGCAGTTCTTC	CASSPEGDEQFF
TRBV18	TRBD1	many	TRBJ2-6	TGTGCCAGCGTCCGGGACAGCTACCCTTCGGGGGCCAACGTCCTGACTTTC	CASVRDSYPSGANVLTF
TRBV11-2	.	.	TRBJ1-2	TGTGCCAGCAGCCGCACGGGAGATGGGCGCTACACCTTC	CASSRTGDGRYTF
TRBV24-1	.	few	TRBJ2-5	TGTGCCACCAGTGACTCCGGAGGGCAAGAGACCCAGTACTTC	CATSDSGGQETQYF
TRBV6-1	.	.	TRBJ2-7	TGTGCCAGCAGGGACACTACAGGGTGGACATCCTACGAGCAGTACTTC	CASRDTTGWTSYEQYF
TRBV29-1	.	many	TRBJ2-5	TGCAGCGTTATCGGGACCATACAAGAGACCCAGTACTTC	CSVIGTIQETQYF
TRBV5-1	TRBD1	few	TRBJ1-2	TGCGCCAGCCGCCCGGGACAGGGCCGGTATGGCTACACCTTC	CASRPGQGRYGYTF
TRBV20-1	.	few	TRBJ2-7	TGCAGTGCTAGTCGGGGGCCAACCACCTACGAGCAGTACTTC	CSASRGPTTYEQYF
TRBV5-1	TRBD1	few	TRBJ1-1	TGCGCCAGCAGCTTCTCTTCCGGGACAGATACAGAAGCTTTCTTT	CASSFSSGTDTEAFF
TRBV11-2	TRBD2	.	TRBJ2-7	TGTGCCAACAGCTTTCCCACGGGACTAGCGGGGGATGAGCAGTACTTC	CANSFPTGLAGDEQYF
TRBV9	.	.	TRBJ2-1	TGTGCCAGCAGCGCCGTTTCTAGAGGGAACAATGAGCAGTTCTTC	CASSAVSRGNNEQFF
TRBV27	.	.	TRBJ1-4	TGTGCCAGCAGTTTATGGGCAGGGTCTAATGAAAAACTGTTTTTT	CASSLWAGSNEKLFF
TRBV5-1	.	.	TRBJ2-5	TGCGCCAGCAATAAAGGGACGGACTTTGAGACCCAGTACTTC	CASNKGTDFETQYF
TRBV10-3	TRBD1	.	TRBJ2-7	TGTGCCATCAGTGTTCCGGACAGGGTCAACGAGCAGTACTTC	CAISVPDRVNEQYF
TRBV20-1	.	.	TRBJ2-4	TGCAGTGCTAGAGTTGAGGGACGAAACATTCAGTACTTC	CSARVEGRNIQYF
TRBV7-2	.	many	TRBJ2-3	TGTGCCAGCAGCTTAGCCCACTCCTCCCATACGCAGTATTTT	CASSLAHSSHTQYF
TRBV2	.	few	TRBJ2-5	TGTGCCAGCAGTGAAGGATTTGAGGCCCGAATGGGAGAGACCCAGTACTTC	CASSEGFEARMGETQYF